These 10 T cell receptor beta chains were all obtained from the same sample, sequenced in a study of cytomegalovirus exposure and HLA in healthy donors. Use of 60 Vbeta and 13 Jbeta primers characterized the PCR. Sequenced by immunoSEQ multiplex PCR; TCRdb stores in-frame clones only, minus some. Seen here are roughly 120,000 clones, 78% observed once, and the top ten hold under 1.5%. The sequencing sample was made of PBMCs. Every receptor here comes from a woman in her thirties in good health and CMV-seronegative.

This chain joins TRBV11-2 and TRBJ1-4; no clear D gene. The V end was cut by 6 bases, the J end by 0 bases, with 8 bases between. Germline V gives CDR1 SGHAT, CDR2 FQNNGV. This CDR3 region has 14 residues. CDR3 sequence: CASRPTATNEKLFF. CDR3 coding DNA: TGTGCCAGCAGGCCCACAGCAACTAATGAAAAACTGTTTTTT.

V gene TRBV6-1 combines with J gene TRBJ1-1, with unresolved D. The germline V and J ends were trimmed by 8 bases and 5 bases, with 15 bases remaining between them. Germline CDR1 is MNHNS and CDR2 is SASEGT. This CDR3 comprises 13 residues. The DNA of the CDR3 is TGTGCCAGCCACCTTCAGGTGGGTACTGAAGCTTTCTTT. This gives the protein CASHLQVGTEAFF.

This clone was detected only a few times. The chain has TRBV7-2 and TRBJ2-5; 7 bases fit TRBD2. V shed 1 base, J shed 3 bases, and the junction held 5 bases outside the gene matches. The CDR3 has 15 residues. CDR1 SGHTA and CDR2 FQGNSA come from the germline V gene. The DNA for the CDR3 is TGTGCCAGCAGCTTAGTAAGGCTAGCGGAAGAGACCCAGTACTTC. Encoded protein: CASSLVRLAEETQYF.

V and J are TRBV30 and TRBJ2-5; 9 bases agree with TRBD1. CDR1 and CDR2 from the germline V gene are GTSNPN and SVGIG (reference sequence). This CDR3 comprises 12 residues. V was clipped by 5 bases and J by 5 bases; unmatched bases: 3. Here the CDR3 DNA reads TGTGCCTGGGACAGGGGGTGGGAGACCCAGTACTTC. It specifies CAWDRGWETQYF.

V usage is TRBV4-1 and J usage is TRBJ2-7, with 10 bases fitting TRBD2. The CDR3 loop spans 15 amino acids. V was pared by 3 bases and J by 5 bases, with 7 bases of the junction left unmatched. Germline lookup yields CDR1 MGHRA and CDR2 YSYEKL. CDR3 coding DNA: TGCGCCAGCAGCCAGGCCCAACTAGCGGGACACGAGCAGTACTTC. Residues: CASSQAQLAGHEQYF.

In regard to this clone: Other DNA sequences in the sample encode the same CDR3. This chain uses TRBV28 with TRBJ1-6; D possibly corresponds to TRBD1 (6 bases). The CDR3 sequence is 13 residues long. The germline V gene has CDR1 MDHEN and CDR2 SYDVKM. Trimming pared 7 bases from V and 5 bases from J, leaving 9 bases between. The CDR3 region has the DNA TGTGCCAGCAACAGGGTTGATAATTCACCCCTCCACTTT. Translating gives CASNRVDNSPLHF.

The chain is built from TRBV6-5 and TRBJ2-3; D may be TRBD2 (6 bases). V was pared by 2 bases and J by 8 bases, with 11 bases between. The germline V gene encodes CDR1 MNHEY and CDR2 SVGAGI. The CDR3 spans 13 residues. The CDR3 spells CASSYGEDGTQYF. Here the CDR3 DNA reads TGTGCCAGCAGTTACGGGGAGGACGGTACGCAGTATTTT.

This rearrangement joins TRBV4-1 to TRBJ1-1, with D uncertain. Between the trimmed V and J ends, which lost 3 bases and 0 bases, there was a span of 14 bases. The germline V gene has CDR1 MGHRA and CDR2 YSYEKL. The CDR3 has 16 residues. The CDR3, as DNA: TGCGCCAGCAGCCAGGCCCCGGGAACGATGAACACTGAAGCTTTCTTT. Amino acids: CASSQAPGTMNTEAFF.

This clone was observed a single time. The chain joins TRBV5-8 to TRBJ2-7; tentative D call: TRBD2 (5 bases). Trimming took 1 base from V and 3 from J, leaving 8 bases between them. This CDR3 is built from 13 residues. From germline, CDR1 is SGHTS and CDR2 YDEGEE. DNA for the CDR3: TGTGCCAGCAGCTTGCGAGGGTTCTACGAGCAGTACTTC. This sequence encodes CASSLRGFYEQYF.

The V gene is TRBV9, the J gene TRBJ2-5; D unresolved. CDR3 length equals 15 residues. CDR1 is SGDLS and CDR2 is YYNGEE in the germline V gene. V was shortened by 0 bases and J by 2 bases, with 11 bases between the two germline ends. The CDR3 here is CASSVGGDEQETQYF. For the CDR3, the DNA is TGTGCCAGCAGCGTAGGAGGAGACGAACAAGAGACCCAGTACTTC.